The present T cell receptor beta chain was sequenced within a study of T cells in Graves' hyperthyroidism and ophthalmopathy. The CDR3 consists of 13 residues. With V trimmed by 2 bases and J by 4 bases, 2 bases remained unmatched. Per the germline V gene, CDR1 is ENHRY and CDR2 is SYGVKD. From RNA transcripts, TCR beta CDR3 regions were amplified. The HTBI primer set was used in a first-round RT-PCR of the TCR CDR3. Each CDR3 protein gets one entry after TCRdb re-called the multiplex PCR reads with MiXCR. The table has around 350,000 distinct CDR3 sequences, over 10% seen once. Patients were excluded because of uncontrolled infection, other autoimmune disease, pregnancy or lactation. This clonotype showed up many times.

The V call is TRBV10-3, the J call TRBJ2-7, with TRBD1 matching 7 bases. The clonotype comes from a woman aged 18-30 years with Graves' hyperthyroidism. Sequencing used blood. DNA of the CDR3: TGTGCCATCAGTGAGGGGGACAGTTACGAGCAGTACTTC. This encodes CAISEGDSYEQYF.